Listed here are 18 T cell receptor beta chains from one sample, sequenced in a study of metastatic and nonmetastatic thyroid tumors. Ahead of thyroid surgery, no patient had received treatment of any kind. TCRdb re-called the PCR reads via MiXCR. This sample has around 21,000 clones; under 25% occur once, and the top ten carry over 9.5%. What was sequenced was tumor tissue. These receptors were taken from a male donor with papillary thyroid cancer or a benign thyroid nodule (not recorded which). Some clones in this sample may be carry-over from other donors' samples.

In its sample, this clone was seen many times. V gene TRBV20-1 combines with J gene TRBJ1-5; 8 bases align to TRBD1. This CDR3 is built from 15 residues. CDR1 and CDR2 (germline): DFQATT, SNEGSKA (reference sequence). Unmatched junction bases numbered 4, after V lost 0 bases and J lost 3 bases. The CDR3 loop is CSARDRDRNNQPQHF. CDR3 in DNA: TGCAGTGCTAGAGATCGGGACAGGAACAATCAGCCCCAGCATTTT.

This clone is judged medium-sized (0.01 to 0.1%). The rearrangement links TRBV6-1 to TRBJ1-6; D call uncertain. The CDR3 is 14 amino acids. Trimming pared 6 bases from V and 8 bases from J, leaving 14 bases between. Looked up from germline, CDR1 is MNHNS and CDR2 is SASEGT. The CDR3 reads CASRDGGTYSPLHF. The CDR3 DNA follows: TGTGCCAGCAGGGACGGCGGAACTTATTCACCCCTCCACTTT.

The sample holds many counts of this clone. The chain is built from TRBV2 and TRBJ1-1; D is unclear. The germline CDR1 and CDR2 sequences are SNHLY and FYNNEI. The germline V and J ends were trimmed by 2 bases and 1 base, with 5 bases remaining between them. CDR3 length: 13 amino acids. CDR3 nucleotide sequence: TGTGCCAGCAGTGAACTGGAGAACACTGAAGCTTTCTTT. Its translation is CASSELENTEAFF.

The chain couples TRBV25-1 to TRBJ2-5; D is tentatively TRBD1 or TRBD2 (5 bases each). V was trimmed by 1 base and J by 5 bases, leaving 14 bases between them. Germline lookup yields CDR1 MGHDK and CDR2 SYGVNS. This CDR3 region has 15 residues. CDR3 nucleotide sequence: TGTGCCAGCAGTGAATCTTTAAGGGGCGGGGAGACCCAGTACTTC. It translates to CASSESLRGGETQYF.

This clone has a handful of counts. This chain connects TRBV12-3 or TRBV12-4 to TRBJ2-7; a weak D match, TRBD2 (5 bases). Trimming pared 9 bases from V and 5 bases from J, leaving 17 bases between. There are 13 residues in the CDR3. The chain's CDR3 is CASRLGEPDEQYF. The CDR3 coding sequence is TGTGCCAGTCGGTTGGGAGAACCTGACGAGCAGTACTTC.

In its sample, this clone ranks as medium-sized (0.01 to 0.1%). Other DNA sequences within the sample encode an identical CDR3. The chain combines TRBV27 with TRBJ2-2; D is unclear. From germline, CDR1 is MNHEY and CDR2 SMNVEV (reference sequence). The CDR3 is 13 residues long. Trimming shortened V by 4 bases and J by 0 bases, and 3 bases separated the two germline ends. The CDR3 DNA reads TGTGCCAGCAGTTATCCGAACACCGGGGAGCTGTTTTTT. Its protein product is CASSYPNTGELFF.

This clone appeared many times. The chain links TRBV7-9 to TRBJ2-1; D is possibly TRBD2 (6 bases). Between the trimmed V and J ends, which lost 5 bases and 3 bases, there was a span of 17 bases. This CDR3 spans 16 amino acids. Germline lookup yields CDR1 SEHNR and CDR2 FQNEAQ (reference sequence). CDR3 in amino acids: CASSNSLARDYNEQFF. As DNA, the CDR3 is TGTGCCAGCAGCAATTCTCTAGCGAGAGACTACAATGAGCAGTTCTTC.

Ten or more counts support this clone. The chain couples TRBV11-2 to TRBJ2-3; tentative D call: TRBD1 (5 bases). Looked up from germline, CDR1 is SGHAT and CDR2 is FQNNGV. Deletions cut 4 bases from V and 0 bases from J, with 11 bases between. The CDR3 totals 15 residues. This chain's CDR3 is CASSSQGASTDTQYF. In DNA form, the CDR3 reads TGTGCCAGCAGCTCTCAGGGCGCTAGCACAGATACGCAGTATTTT.

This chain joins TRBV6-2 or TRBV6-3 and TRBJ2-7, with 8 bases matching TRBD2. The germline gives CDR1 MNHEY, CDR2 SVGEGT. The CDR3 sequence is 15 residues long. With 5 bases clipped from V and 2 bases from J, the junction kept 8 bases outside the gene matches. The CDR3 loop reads CASSLQAGAPYEQYF. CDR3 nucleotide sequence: TGTGCCAGCAGTCTTCAAGCGGGAGCTCCCTACGAGCAGTACTTC.

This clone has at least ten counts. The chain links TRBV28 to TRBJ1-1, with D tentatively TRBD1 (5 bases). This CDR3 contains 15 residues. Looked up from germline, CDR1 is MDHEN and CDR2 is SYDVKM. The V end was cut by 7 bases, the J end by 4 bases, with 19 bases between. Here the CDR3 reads CASTPEGQGSTEAFF. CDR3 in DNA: TGTGCCAGCACCCCAGAGGGCCAGGGTAGCACTGAAGCTTTCTTT.

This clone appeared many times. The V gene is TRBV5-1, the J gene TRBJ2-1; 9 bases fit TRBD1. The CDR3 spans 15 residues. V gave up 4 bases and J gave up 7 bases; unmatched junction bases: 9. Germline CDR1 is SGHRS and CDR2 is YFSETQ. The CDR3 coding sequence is TGCGCCAGCAGCCCCGGGACAGGGTATCGTAATGAGCAGTTCTTC. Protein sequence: CASSPGTGYRNEQFF.

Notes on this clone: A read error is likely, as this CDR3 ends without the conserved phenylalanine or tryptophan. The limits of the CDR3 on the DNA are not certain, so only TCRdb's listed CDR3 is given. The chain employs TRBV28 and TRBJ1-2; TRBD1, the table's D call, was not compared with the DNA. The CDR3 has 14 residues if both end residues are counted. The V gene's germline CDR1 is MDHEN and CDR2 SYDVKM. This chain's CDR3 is CASRRPGQGVIDTL.

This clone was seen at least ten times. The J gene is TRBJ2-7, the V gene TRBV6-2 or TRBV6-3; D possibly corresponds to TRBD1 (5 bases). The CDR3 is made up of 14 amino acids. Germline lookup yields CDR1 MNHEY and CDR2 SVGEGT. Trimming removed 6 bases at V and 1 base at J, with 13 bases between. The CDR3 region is CASSWGTGSYEQYF. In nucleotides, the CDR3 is TGTGCCAGCAGCTGGGGCACGGGTTCCTACGAGCAGTACTTC.

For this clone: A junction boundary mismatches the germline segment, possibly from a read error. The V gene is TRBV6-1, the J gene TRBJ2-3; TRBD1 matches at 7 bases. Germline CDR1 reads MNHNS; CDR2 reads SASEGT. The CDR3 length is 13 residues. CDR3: CASSAGGRDTQSF. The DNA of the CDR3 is TGTGCCAGCAGTGCAGGGGGAAGAGATACGCAGTCTTTT.

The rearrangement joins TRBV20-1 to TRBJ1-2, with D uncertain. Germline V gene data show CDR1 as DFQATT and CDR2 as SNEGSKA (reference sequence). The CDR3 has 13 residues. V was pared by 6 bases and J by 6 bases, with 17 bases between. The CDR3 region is CSAKQCPGHGYTF. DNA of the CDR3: TGCAGTGCGAAACAGTGTCCCGGGCATGGCTACACCTTC.

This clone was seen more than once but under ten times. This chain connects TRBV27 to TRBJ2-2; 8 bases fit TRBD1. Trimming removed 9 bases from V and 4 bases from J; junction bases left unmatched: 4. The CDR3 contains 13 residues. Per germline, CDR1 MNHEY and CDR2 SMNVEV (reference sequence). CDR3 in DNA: TGTGCCAGTATGACAGGGGTCACCGGGGAGCTGTTTTTT. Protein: CASMTGVTGELFF.

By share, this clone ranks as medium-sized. CDR3 protein: CSARLRGADYGYTF. For the CDR3, the DNA is TGCAGTGCTAGACTCCGGGGGGCGGACTATGGCTACACCTTC. The V gene is TRBV20-1, the J gene TRBJ1-2, with D perhaps matching TRBD1 (6 bases). This CDR3 comprises 14 residues. Germline V gene sequence: CDR1 DFQATT, CDR2 SNEGSKA (reference sequence). With 2 bases removed from V and 3 bases from J, the gap between germline ends came to 13 bases.

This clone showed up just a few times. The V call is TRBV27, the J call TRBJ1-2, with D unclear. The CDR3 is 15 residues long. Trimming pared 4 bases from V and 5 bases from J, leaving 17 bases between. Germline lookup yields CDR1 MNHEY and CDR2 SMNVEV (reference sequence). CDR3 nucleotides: TGTGCCAGCAGTTCGCGGGTCTCTATGGGATATGGCTACACCTTC. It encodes CASSSRVSMGYGYTF.